Listed below are T cell receptor beta chains from one sample, sequenced in a study of response to subunit inactivated influenza vaccine. Each CDR3 protein is one row after TCRdb ran MiXCR on the RT-PCR reads. The sample contains 200,000 to 250,000 distinct CDR3 sequences, 12% of which appear only once. This material consisted of non-naive T cells sorted from PBMCs, taken around 14 days before vaccination. Source of these receptors: a man between 45 and 60 years old who received an inactivated influenza vaccine. The CDR3 runs from the conserved cysteine through the conserved F or W. D genes are given only for firm matches. The listing skips clone size in some rows; elsewhere it reads once, few, many or a size class.

D gene: .
V gene: TRBV11-2
J gene: TRBJ2-5
clone size: few
CDR3 length: 15
CDR3 protein: CASSSRPDSSETQYF
CDR3 DNA: TGTGCCAGCAGCTCTAGACCGGACAGCTCAGAGACCCAGTACTTC

D gene: .
V gene: TRBV5-1
J gene: TRBJ2-3
clone size: .
CDR3 length: 14
CDR3 protein: CASSLAGAADTQYF
CDR3 DNA: TGCGCCAGCAGCTTGGCCGGGGCCGCGGATACGCAGTATTTT

D gene: TRBD1
V gene: TRBV18
J gene: TRBJ2-1
clone size: many
CDR3 length: 15
CDR3 protein: CASSPGTGSYNEQFF
CDR3 DNA: TGTGCCAGCTCACCGGGGACAGGCTCCTACAATGAGCAGTTCTTC

D gene: .
V gene: TRBV12-3/TRBV12-4
J gene: TRBJ1-3
clone size: .
CDR3 length: 13
CDR3 protein: CASSLHSGNTIYF
CDR3 DNA: TGTGCCAGCAGTTTGCACTCTGGAAACACCATATATTTT

D gene: TRBD1
V gene: TRBV28
J gene: TRBJ2-7
clone size: many
CDR3 length: 16
CDR3 protein: CASTKGDRGLNYEQYF
CDR3 DNA: TGTGCCAGCACTAAGGGGGACAGGGGGCTCAACTACGAGCAGTACTTC

D gene: .
V gene: TRBV20-1
J gene: TRBJ2-1
clone size: many
CDR3 length: 12
CDR3 protein: CSEPGEDNEQFF
CDR3 DNA: TGCAGTGAACCGGGGGAGGACAATGAGCAGTTCTTC

D gene: TRBD2
V gene: TRBV27
J gene: TRBJ2-7
clone size: .
CDR3 length: 17
CDR3 protein: CASSLLAGGAPSYEQYF
CDR3 DNA: TGTGCCAGCAGTCTACTAGCGGGGGGAGCCCCCTCCTACGAGCAGTACTTC

D gene: .
V gene: TRBV2
J gene: TRBJ2-5
clone size: .
CDR3 length: 14
CDR3 protein: CASRMTVFQETQYF
CDR3 DNA: TGTGCCAGCAGAATGACAGTATTCCAAGAGACCCAGTACTTC

D gene: TRBD2
V gene: TRBV20-1
J gene: TRBJ2-3
clone size: few
CDR3 length: 15
CDR3 protein: CTSQGRGVLADTQYF
CDR3 DNA: TGCACCTCGCAGGGGCGGGGGGTTCTTGCAGATACGCAGTATTTT

D gene: TRBD1
V gene: TRBV20-1
J gene: TRBJ1-2
clone size: .
CDR3 length: 16
CDR3 protein: CSASWWGTGQNYGYTF
CDR3 DNA: TGCAGTGCTAGTTGGTGGGGGACAGGGCAAAACTATGGCTACACCTTC

D gene: TRBD2
V gene: TRBV3-1
J gene: TRBJ2-7
clone size: many
CDR3 length: 16
CDR3 protein: CASSPHSGALFYEQYF
CDR3 DNA: TGTGCCAGCAGCCCCCATAGCGGGGCCCTCTTCTACGAGCAGTACTTC

D gene: .
V gene: TRBV7-9
J gene: TRBJ2-6
clone size: .
CDR3 length: 16
CDR3 protein: CASSSPRPLGANVLTF
CDR3 DNA: TGTGCCAGCAGCTCCCCCCGACCGCTCGGGGCCAACGTCCTGACTTTC

D gene: TRBD1
V gene: TRBV12-3/TRBV12-4
J gene: TRBJ2-7
clone size: .
CDR3 length: 13
CDR3 protein: CASSATGFDEQYF
CDR3 DNA: TGTGCCAGCAGCGCGACAGGGTTCGACGAGCAGTACTTC

D gene: .
V gene: TRBV24-1
J gene: TRBJ2-2
clone size: few
CDR3 length: 17
CDR3 protein: CATSDFQVSKNTGELFF
CDR3 DNA: TGTGCCACCAGTGACTTCCAGGTTAGCAAGAACACCGGGGAGCTGTTTTTT

D gene: .
V gene: TRBV6-2/TRBV6-3
J gene: TRBJ2-7
clone size: .
CDR3 length: 14
CDR3 protein: CASSDPDKVYEQYF
CDR3 DNA: TGTGCCAGCAGTGATCCGGACAAAGTCTACGAGCAGTACTTC

D gene: .
V gene: TRBV4-3
J gene: TRBJ1-2
clone size: .
CDR3 length: 14
CDR3 protein: CASSQEFSYYGYTF
CDR3 DNA: TGCGCCAGCAGCCAAGAATTTTCCTACTATGGCTACACCTTC

D gene: TRBD2
V gene: TRBV15
J gene: TRBJ2-2
clone size: .
CDR3 length: 16
CDR3 protein: CATSIGGSTNTGELFF
CDR3 DNA: TGTGCCACCAGCATTGGCGGGAGCACGAACACCGGGGAGCTGTTTTTT

D gene: .
V gene: TRBV6-5
J gene: TRBJ2-7
clone size: .
CDR3 length: 15
CDR3 protein: CASSYSLPGVDEQYF
CDR3 DNA: TGTGCCAGCAGTTACTCCCTCCCGGGCGTCGACGAGCAGTACTTC

D gene: TRBD1
V gene: TRBV20-1
J gene: TRBJ2-1
clone size: .
CDR3 length: 15
CDR3 protein: CSARSPRGRGNEQFF
CDR3 DNA: TGCAGTGCTAGAAGTCCCAGGGGGCGCGGCAATGAGCAGTTCTTC

D gene: .
V gene: TRBV27
J gene: TRBJ1-2
clone size: few
CDR3 length: 14
CDR3 protein: CASSPHQTDYGYTF
CDR3 DNA: TGTGCCAGCAGTCCCCACCAGACAGACTATGGCTACACCTTC

D gene: .
V gene: TRBV6-1
J gene: TRBJ1-3
clone size: many
CDR3 length: 15
CDR3 protein: CASSQGPFSGNTIYF
CDR3 DNA: TGTGCCAGCAGTCAGGGGCCTTTCTCTGGAAACACCATATATTTT

D gene: .
V gene: TRBV12-3/TRBV12-4
J gene: TRBJ2-4
clone size: many
CDR3 length: 12
CDR3 protein: CASLGPGNIQYF
CDR3 DNA: TGTGCCAGCCTTGGACCGGGAAACATTCAGTACTTC

D gene: TRBD2
V gene: TRBV30
J gene: TRBJ2-2
clone size: .
CDR3 length: 14
CDR3 protein: CAWRRLAGAGELFF
CDR3 DNA: TGTGCCTGGAGGAGACTAGCGGGAGCCGGGGAGCTGTTTTTT

D gene: TRBD1
V gene: TRBV20-1
J gene: TRBJ2-1
clone size: .
CDR3 length: 14
CDR3 protein: CSAKAGTGDNEQFF
CDR3 DNA: TGCAGTGCTAAGGCCGGGACAGGGGACAATGAGCAGTTCTTC

D gene: .
V gene: TRBV7-3
J gene: TRBJ2-3
clone size: .
CDR3 length: 15
CDR3 protein: CASSLGRTSTDTQYF
CDR3 DNA: TGTGCCAGCAGCTTAGGCAGAACTAGCACAGATACGCAGTATTTT

D gene: TRBD1
V gene: TRBV12-3/TRBV12-4
J gene: TRBJ1-1
clone size: few
CDR3 length: 14
CDR3 protein: CASTLQGGSAEAFF
CDR3 DNA: TGTGCCAGCACTCTACAGGGGGGGAGTGCTGAAGCTTTCTTT

D gene: TRBD2
V gene: TRBV7-8
J gene: TRBJ2-3
clone size: few
CDR3 length: 17
CDR3 protein: CASSLVILLAGDGTQYF
CDR3 DNA: TGTGCCAGCAGCTTAGTGATTCTTCTAGCGGGAGATGGGACGCAGTATTTT

D gene: .
V gene: TRBV7-9
J gene: TRBJ2-6
clone size: few
CDR3 length: 14
CDR3 protein: CASRPGSGANVLTF
CDR3 DNA: TGTGCCAGCAGACCAGGCTCCGGGGCCAACGTCCTGACTTTC

D gene: .
V gene: TRBV2
J gene: TRBJ2-7
clone size: .
CDR3 length: 13
CDR3 protein: CASSRRSDYEQYF
CDR3 DNA: TGTGCCAGCAGCAGACGGTCCGACTACGAGCAGTACTTC

D gene: .
V gene: TRBV5-6
J gene: TRBJ2-5
clone size: .
CDR3 length: 11
CDR3 protein: CASGTGETQYF
CDR3 DNA: TGTGCCAGCGGAACGGGGGAGACCCAGTACTTC

D gene: .
V gene: TRBV6-2/TRBV6-3
J gene: TRBJ2-3
clone size: .
CDR3 length: 15
CDR3 protein: CASRRTGLDTDTQYF
CDR3 DNA: TGTGCCAGCAGACGGACTGGCCTCGACACAGATACGCAGTATTTT

D gene: .
V gene: TRBV6-2/TRBV6-3
J gene: TRBJ2-1
clone size: few
CDR3 length: 13
CDR3 protein: CASSQLRGNEQFF
CDR3 DNA: TGTGCCAGCAGTCAGCTAAGGGGCAATGAGCAGTTCTTC

D gene: .
V gene: TRBV9
J gene: TRBJ2-7
clone size: few
CDR3 length: 12
CDR3 protein: CASSASEGGQYF
CDR3 DNA: TGTGCCAGCAGCGCCTCAGAGGGTGGGCAGTACTTC

D gene: TRBD2
V gene: TRBV7-2
J gene: TRBJ2-5
clone size: many
CDR3 length: 17
CDR3 protein: CASSSSPTSGRGETQYF
CDR3 DNA: TGTGCCAGCAGCTCATCCCCGACTAGCGGGAGGGGGGAGACCCAGTACTTC